The 19 T cell receptor beta chains below come from one sample, sequenced in a study of identical twins. TCRdb re-called the 5' RACE reads with MiXCR, one entry per CDR3 protein. The sample carries hundreds of thousands of distinct CDR3 sequences, 7.5% recorded once. These same data were also listed under a study on yellow fever vaccine responses in identical twins.

Sequences were obtained from CD8+ T cells sorted from blood. The source is a woman in her late teens or twenties in good health.

This chain connects TRBV4-1 to TRBJ2-4, with D unresolved. V lost 0 bases to trimming and J lost 5 bases, with 2 bases between them. The CDR3 length is 12 residues. Germline V CDR1 and CDR2: MGHRA, YSYEKL. The chain's CDR3 is CASSQDENIQYF. The CDR3 nucleotides are TGCGCCAGCAGCCAAGACGAAAACATTCAGTACTTC.

Concerning this clonotype: This may arise from a read error, as a much more abundant clone is one base away. J is TRBJ2-1 and V is TRBV10-3; unclear D gene. Trimming took 5 bases from V and 5 from J, leaving 10 bases between them. The length of the CDR3 is 13 residues. Germline loops: CDR1 ENHRY, CDR2 SYGVKD. This CDR3 is CAISKGLHNEQFF. The CDR3 DNA is TGTGCCATCAGTAAGGGTCTACACAATGAGCAGTTCTTC.

Only a few counts were recorded for this clonotype. This chain connects TRBV6-5 to TRBJ2-3; no reliable D call. Germline values: CDR1 MNHEY, CDR2 SVGAGI. This CDR3 has 13 amino acids. The V end was cut by 2 bases, the J end by 2 bases, with 5 bases between. This CDR3 is CASSYVYTDTQYF. For the CDR3, the DNA is TGTGCCAGCAGTTACGTCTACACAGATACGCAGTATTTT.

This clonotype was seen many times. J is TRBJ2-7 and V is TRBV2; 7 nucleotides line up with TRBD1. Germline values: CDR1 SNHLY, CDR2 FYNNEI. The V segment lost 6 bases and the J segment 4 bases; nucleotides outside the gene matches: 3. The CDR3 runs to 12 residues. CDR3 in DNA: TGTGCCAGCAGGGGGACAGTTTACGAGCAGTACTTC. This gives the protein CASRGTVYEQYF.

The chain employs TRBV2 and TRBJ1-1; D uncertain. Germline V lookup: CDR1 SNHLY, CDR2 FYNNEI. V lost 7 bases, J lost 1 base, and 7 bases lay in between. The CDR3 contains 12 residues. Here the CDR3 DNA reads TGTGCCAGCATGCGTCGGAACACTGAAGCTTTCTTT. Translated, it gives CASMRRNTEAFF.

The chain is built from TRBV5-1 and TRBJ2-2, with D possibly being TRBD1 (7 bases). Deletions cut 5 bases from V and 0 bases from J, with 14 bases between. CDR3 size: 16 residues. Germline CDR1 SGHRS, CDR2 YFSETQ. CDR3 residues: CASSVARGANTGELFF. In DNA form, the CDR3 reads TGCGCCAGCAGTGTCGCCAGGGGGGCGAACACCGGGGAGCTGTTTTTT.

There are many counts of this clonotype. This chain uses TRBV29-1 with TRBJ2-2; 8 nucleotides line up with TRBD1. CDR1 and CDR2 from the germline V gene are SQVTM and ANQGSEA. The CDR3 has 12 residues. V lost 6 bases to trimming and J lost 7 bases; unmatched junction nucleotides: 4. CDR3 nucleotides: TGCAGCGTGACAGGGGAAGGCGGGGAGCTGTTTTTT. Translated, it gives CSVTGEGGELFF.

This clonotype occurred many times. The chain employs TRBV13 and TRBJ1-5; possibly TRBD1 for D (5 bases). V dropped 5 bases and J dropped 4 bases, with 12 bases sitting between them. Germline V lookup: CDR1 PRHDT, CDR2 FYEKMQ (reference sequence). The CDR3 runs 14 residues. In nucleotides, the CDR3 is TGTGCCAGCAGCGCCCGGACAAATAATCAGCCCCAGCATTTT. It encodes CASSARTNNQPQHF.

The gene calls are TRBV5-6 and TRBJ2-2, with a tentative D call TRBD2 (6 bases). The CDR3 contains 17 residues. Germline V lookup: CDR1 SGHDT, CDR2 YYEEEE. With 6 bases removed from V and 6 bases from J, the gap between germline ends came to 24 bases. This CDR3 is CASKQITGTQAPGELFF. The CDR3 DNA is TGTGCCAGCAAACAAATAACCGGGACTCAGGCCCCCGGGGAGCTGTTTTTT.

Ten or more counts support this clonotype. V gene TRBV7-9 combines with J gene TRBJ2-1, with 10 bases matching TRBD2. J was trimmed by 7 bases and V by 6 bases; bases with no gene match: 6. The CDR3 is 14 residues long. The germline CDR1 and CDR2 sequences are SEHNR and FQNEAQ (reference sequence). CDR3 residues: CASSLAGARNEQFF. The CDR3 DNA sequence: TGTGCCAGCAGTCTAGCGGGAGCGAGGAATGAGCAGTTCTTC.

In its sample, this clonotype was seen many times. The V call is TRBV28, the J call TRBJ2-5, with 9 nucleotides matching TRBD2. Germline CDR1 MDHEN, CDR2 SYDVKM. The V segment lost 4 bases and the J segment 2 bases; nucleotides outside the gene matches: 5. The CDR3 consists of 15 residues. The CDR3 bases are TGTGCCAGCAGTTACGTAGCGGGGGTACAAGAGACCCAGTACTTC. Residues: CASSYVAGVQETQYF.

The J gene is TRBJ2-5, the V gene TRBV12-3 or TRBV12-4, with 15 bases fitting TRBD2. With 5 bases clipped from V and 5 bases from J, the junction kept 3 bases outside the gene matches. CDR3 length: 15 amino acids. This chain's CDR3 is CASSGLAGGFETQYF. The CDR3 region has the DNA TGTGCCAGCAGTGGACTAGCGGGAGGGTTTGAGACCCAGTACTTC.

This clonotype was found a few times. The J gene is TRBJ2-2, the V gene TRBV11-2; no clear D. Trimming left V 0 bases short and J 10 bases short, with 21 bases between. Germline CDR1 reads SGHAT; CDR2 reads FQNNGV. The CDR3 sequence is 17 residues long. DNA of the CDR3: TGTGCCAGCAGCTTAGATGGTGGTCTGCTGGGTCTGGTGGAGCTGTTTTTT. This translates into CASSLDGGLLGLVELFF.

This clonotype was seen ten or more times. The chain recombines TRBV14 with TRBJ2-1; D possibly corresponds to TRBD1 (5 bases). The germline V and J ends were trimmed by 6 bases and 3 bases, with 12 bases remaining between them. The CDR3 runs 14 residues. CDR1 and CDR2 from the germline V gene are SGHDN and FVKESK. The CDR3 DNA reads as TGTGCCAGCAGTTTTGCACAGGTCTACAATGAGCAGTTCTTC. Protein product: CASSFAQVYNEQFF.

In this sample, this clonotype turned up many times. The CDR3 is CASSQGLARHRPEQYF. The CDR3 DNA reads TGCGCCAGCAGCCAAGGTCTAGCACGACACCGACCCGAGCAGTACTTC. This chain uses TRBV4-1 with TRBJ2-7, with D maybe TRBD2 (5 bases). V was cut by 1 base and J by 6 bases, with 19 bases left in between. Germline V CDR1 and CDR2: MGHRA, YSYEKL. The CDR3 is made up of 16 amino acids.

This clonotype was picked up many times. The rearrangement links TRBV5-5 to TRBJ1-4, with TRBD1 matching over 9 bases. The CDR3 consists of 15 residues. V shed 1 base, J shed 7 bases, and the junction held 5 bases outside the gene matches. CDR1 and CDR2 from the germline V gene are SGHKS and YYEKEE (reference sequence). The CDR3: CASSLYGTGTEKLFF. CDR3 nucleotides: TGTGCCAGCAGCTTGTACGGGACAGGGACTGAAAAACTGTTTTTT. Drawing the rest from reference TRBV5-5 and TRBJ1-4, the complete variable domain is DAGVTQSPTHLIKTRGQQVTLRCSPISGHKSVSWYQQVLGQGPQFIFQYYEKEERGRGNFPDRFSARQFPNYSSELNVNALLLGDSALYLCASSLYGTGTEKLFFGSGTQLSVL.

V and J are TRBV9 and TRBJ2-5; 9 bases map to TRBD2. The junction had 1 base not matched to a gene; V was cut back by 3 bases and J by 1 base. Germline CDR1 is SGDLS and CDR2 is YYNGEE. The CDR3 covers 14 residues. The CDR3, as DNA: TGTGCCAGCAGCGCTAGCGGGACCCAAGAGACCCAGTACTTC. Amino acids: CASSASGTQETQYF.

The chain has TRBV2 and TRBJ2-7, with D perhaps TRBD2 (6 bases). The CDR3 is made up of 12 amino acids. V lost 8 bases and J lost 3, with 11 bases in between. Germline V gene sequence: CDR1 SNHLY, CDR2 FYNNEI. CDR3 sequence (DNA): TGTGCCAGCGTTAGACTAGACTACGAGCAGTACTTC. This encodes CASVRLDYEQYF.

This clonotype was seen at least ten times. The chain is built from TRBV27 and TRBJ2-3, with D perhaps TRBD1 or TRBD2 (5 bases each). The CDR3 covers 16 residues. Per germline, CDR1 MNHEY and CDR2 SMNVEV (reference sequence). Trimming left V 6 bases short and J 4 bases short, with 20 bases between. The CDR3 loop reads CASSRGRVWGADTQYF. As DNA, the CDR3 is TGTGCCAGCAGCCGGGGCAGGGTGTGGGGCGCAGATACGCAGTATTTT.